The T cell receptor beta chain described here comes from a study of response to subunit inactivated influenza vaccine. One entry per CDR3 protein results from TCRdb running MiXCR on the RT-PCR reads. The data show roughly 630,000 distinct CDR3 sequences, roughly 15% seen once. The CDR3 spans 13 residues. Per germline, CDR1 SQVTM and CDR2 ANQGSEA. The V gene lost 4 bases and the J gene lost 2 bases, with 9 bases spanning the gap. Findings and limits, study-wide: There was a suggestion from the authors that each seasonal influenza vaccination recruits few new T cells.

A remark on this clonotype: The target antigen is unknown.

Sequenced material: PBMCs from blood, taken 14 to 15 days before vaccination. The chain is built from TRBV29-1 and TRBJ1-5, with no clear D. The source of this sequence is a man between 50 and 59 years old who received an inactivated influenza vaccine. CDR3 sequence reads: CSVVSGGNQPQHF. As DNA, the CDR3 is TGCAGCGTTGTATCGGGAGGCAATCAGCCCCAGCATTTT.